This is a list of T cell receptor beta chains from one sample in a study of blood T cell repertoires in COVID-19. Measured with immunoSEQ multiplex PCR; TCRdb has only the in-frame clones, and not every one. The sample yields roughly 180,000 clones, approximately 85% seen once. The material sequenced was peripheral blood. The receptors shown here come from a woman in her sixties or seventies with COVID-19, enrolled during active disease. Each CDR3 is given with its conserved first and last residue. The D gene is left open where the match is weak. Rows give clone size only sometimes, using once, few, many, or a class for an expanded clone.

>NA|TRBJ2-3|TRBV24-1|TRBD2
CATSDLSPSGRSIVAQYF
TGTGCCACCAGTGATTTGAGTCCTAGCGGGCGCTCGATTGTTGCGCAGTATTTT
>NA|TRBJ2-7|TRBV19|TRBD1
CASSIRQGSGEQYF
TGTGCCAGTAGTATACGACAGGGGAGTGGCGAGCAGTACTTC
>NA|TRBJ2-5|TRBV9|TRBD2
CASSASGTREETQYF
TGTGCCAGCAGCGCCTCCGGGACTAGGGAAGAGACCCAGTACTTC
>NA|TRBJ1-2|TRBV7-9|NA
CASSPPDYGYTF
TGTGCCAGCAGCCCCCCAGACTATGGCTACACCTTC
>NA|TRBJ2-5|TRBV7-3|NA
CASSPAGNQETQYF
TGTGCCAGCAGCCCGGCAGGGAATCAAGAGACCCAGTACTTC
>NA|TRBJ2-7|TRBV6-5|NA
CASRREWDYEQYF
TGTGCCAGCAGGAGGGAGTGGGACTACGAGCAGTACTTC
>NA|TRBJ2-7|TRBV11-2|NA
CASSPSGLGSEQYF
TGTGCCAGCAGCCCCAGTGGCCTGGGGAGCGAGCAGTACTTC
>NA|TRBJ2-4|TRBV2|NA
CASRQVTQDIQYF
TGTGCCAGCCGACAGGTCACCCAGGACATTCAGTACTTC
>many|TRBJ1-3|TRBV19|TRBD1
CASSTGGSGNTIYF
TGTGCCAGTAGTACAGGGGGCTCTGGAAACACCATATATTTT
>NA|TRBJ2-3|TRBV7-3|NA
CASSSDSGADTQYF
TGTGCCAGCAGTTCGGACTCCGGGGCAGATACGCAGTATTTT
>NA|TRBJ2-5|TRBV9|NA
CASSVRVNGETQYF
TGTGCCAGCAGCGTGAGGGTCAACGGGGAGACCCAGTACTTC
>once|TRBJ2-2|TRBV7-9|TRBD1
CASSLGDSHTGELFF
TGTGCCAGCAGCCTAGGGGACAGCCATACCGGGGAGCTGTTTTTT
>NA|TRBJ2-2|TRBV28|TRBD2
CASSRLAGAVGELFF
TGTGCCAGCAGTCGGCTAGCGGGAGCGGTCGGGGAGCTGTTTTTT
>NA|TRBJ2-2|TRBV7-2|TRBD2
CASSLNGLATNTGELFF
TGTGCCAGCAGCTTAAATGGACTAGCGACAAACACCGGGGAGCTGTTTTTT
>NA|TRBJ2-7|TRBV2|NA
CATNRDTAYEQYF
TGTGCCACCAACCGGGACACCGCCTACGAGCAGTACTTC
>NA|TRBJ1-2|TRBV28|NA
CASSPQPGFFYGYTF
TGTGCCAGCAGTCCTCAACCAGGGTTCTTTTATGGCTACACCTTC
>NA|TRBJ1-5|TRBV4-2|TRBD1
CASSLNRGQPQHF
TGTGCCAGCAGCCTAAACAGGGGTCAGCCCCAGCATTTT
>few|TRBJ2-1|TRBV30|NA
CAWRFGAIGATKDNEQFF
TGTGCCTGGAGATTTGGGGCCATCGGCGCTACGAAAGACAATGAGCAGTTCTTC
>NA|TRBJ1-2|TRBV3-1/TRBV3-2|NA
CASSQGRGGSYTF
TGTGCCAGCAGCCAAGGGAGAGGAGGAAGCTACACCTTC
>NA|TRBJ2-5|TRBV24-1|TRBD2
CATSDPLTSGQETQYF
TGTGCCACCAGTGATCCCCTAACTAGCGGCCAAGAGACCCAGTACTTC
>NA|TRBJ2-2|TRBV2|TRBD1
CASRQGEIGELFF
TGTGCCAGCAGACAGGGGGAAATCGGGGAGCTGTTTTTT
>NA|TRBJ2-1|TRBV5-1|NA
CASRRDTEGEQFF
TGCGCCAGCAGACGGGACACCGAGGGGGAGCAGTTCTTC
>NA|TRBJ1-5|TRBV6-2/TRBV6-3|NA
CASSYTGYHDQPQHF
TGTGCCAGCAGTTACACAGGGTATCATGATCAGCCCCAGCATTTT
>NA|TRBJ2-7|TRBV9|TRBD1
CASSLGQDSYEQYF
TGTGCCAGCAGCCTGGGACAGGACTCCTACGAGCAGTACTTC
>NA|TRBJ1-3|TRBV3-1/TRBV3-2|TRBD1
CASSPNRGSGNTIYF
TGTGCCAGCAGCCCCAACAGGGGCTCTGGAAACACCATATATTTT
>NA|TRBJ1-5|TRBV6-5|NA
CASRSSHNQPQHF
TGTGCCAGCAGATCGAGCCACAATCAGCCCCAGCATTTT
>NA|TRBJ1-1|TRBV5-4|TRBD1
CASSQPTGANTEAFF
TGTGCCAGCAGCCAGCCTACAGGGGCGAACACTGAAGCTTTCTTT
>few|TRBJ1-3|TRBV15|TRBD1
CATSRDAGQHSGNTIYF
TGTGCCACCAGCAGAGATGCGGGACAGCACTCTGGAAACACCATATATTTT
>many|TRBJ2-5|TRBV5-1|TRBD1
CASSLVPGQGEETQYF
TGCGCCAGCAGCTTGGTCCCAGGACAGGGGGAGGAGACCCAGTACTTC
>once|TRBJ2-3|TRBV4-1|TRBD2
CASSQETSGGNTDTQYF
TGCGCCAGCAGCCAAGAAACTAGCGGGGGGAACACAGATACGCAGTATTTT
>NA|TRBJ1-2|TRBV5-1|NA
CASRPRTRASLTGYTF
TGCGCCAGCCGTCCCCGGACAAGGGCCTCATTAACCGGCTACACCTTC
>NA|TRBJ2-1|TRBV3-1/TRBV3-2|NA
CASSTHYNEQFF
TGTGCCAGCAGCACACATTACAATGAGCAGTTCTTC
>NA|TRBJ2-5|TRBV6-2/TRBV6-3|NA
CASSKPSTGTETQYF
TGTGCCAGCAGTAAACCTAGCACTGGTACGGAGACCCAGTACTTC